Presented here are 13 T cell receptor beta chains from one specimen sequenced in a study of beta chain features in type 1 diabetes. Study results and caveats: Moderately but significantly shorter TCRB CDR3s were found in Type 1 diabetes patients in all four CD4+ subsets.

Expressed TCRB transcripts were sequenced after all isolated RNA was converted to cDNA. Some clones are missing from TCRdb's copy, which holds only in-frame ones; the method was immunoSEQ multiplex PCR. This repertoire shows more than 200,000 clones, 16% found once; its top ten account for 0.065% to 0.095%. The antigens these receptors bind are not known. The sequenced material came from naive CD4+ T cells from blood. All receptors come from a man aged 25 to 45 with type 1 diabetes.

CDR3 residues: CSAGREPSTNEKLFF. The CDR3, as DNA: TGCAGCGCCGGAAGGGAGCCCTCAACTAATGAAAAACTGTTTTTT. The chain employs TRBV29-1 and TRBJ1-4; D is undetermined. Looked up from germline, CDR1 is SQVTM and CDR2 is ANQGSEA. Trimming took off 7 bases at V and 0 bases at J, with 15 bases between the two ends. The CDR3 has 15 amino acids.

This clone was observed a few times. The chain couples TRBV29-1 to TRBJ2-3, with 7 nucleotides matching TRBD1. This CDR3 is built from 14 residues. The J segment lost 0 bases and the V segment lost 6 bases, leaving 6 bases of the junction unmatched. Germline-derived CDR1 and CDR2 are SQVTM and ANQGSEA. The CDR3: CSVRDSPSTDTQYF. The CDR3, as DNA: TGCAGCGTCCGGGACAGCCCTAGCACAGATACGCAGTATTTT.

This clone was seen more than once but under ten times. V and J are TRBV29-1 and TRBJ2-7; 15 bases line up with TRBD2. Germline V gene sequence: CDR1 SQVTM, CDR2 ANQGSEA. CDR3 size: 14 residues. With 4 bases clipped from V and 3 bases from J, the junction kept 1 base outside the gene matches. CDR3 sequence (DNA): TGCAGCGTTGTGGGACTAGCGGGGGGCTACGAGCAGTACTTC. It specifies CSVVGLAGGYEQYF.

The V call is TRBV29-1, the J call TRBJ2-5; D call uncertain. CDR1 is SQVTM, CDR2 ANQGSEA, per germline. V dropped 6 bases and J dropped 5 bases, with 19 bases sitting between them. There are 14 residues in the CDR3. The CDR3 protein is CSVLPDRVRETQYF. As DNA, the CDR3 is TGCAGCGTCCTGCCGGACCGGGTTCGGGAGACCCAGTACTTC.

This clone occurred a few times. The V gene is TRBV30, the J gene TRBJ2-7; D is uncertain. The CDR3 sequence is 13 residues long. Germline loops: CDR1 GTSNPN, CDR2 SVGIG (reference sequence). Trimming removed 1 base at V and 3 bases at J, with 10 bases between. CDR3 sequence: CAWSGGRIYEQYF. CDR3 nucleotide sequence: TGTGCCTGGAGTGGAGGACGGATCTACGAGCAGTACTTC.

DNA for the CDR3: TGTGCCAGCAGCCATACACAGGGGGCGAATACAGATACGCAGTATTTT. This codes for CASSHTQGANTDTQYF. The V call is TRBV4-2, the J call TRBJ2-3, with TRBD1 identical over 9 bases. Germline loops: CDR1 LGHNA, CDR2 YNFKEQ. The CDR3 runs 16 residues. V shed 3 bases and J 3 bases; nucleotides not matched to a gene: 7.

The gene calls are TRBV2 and TRBJ1-1; 10 positions agree with TRBD1. This CDR3 spans 12 amino acids. The trim removed 6 bases at V and 12 bases at J, leaving 7 bases unmatched. The germline CDR1 and CDR2 sequences are SNHLY and FYNNEI. In nucleotides, the CDR3 is TGTGCCAGCAGGGGACAGGGGCGAGAAACTTTCTTT. Protein product: CASRGQGRETFF. Combining the CDR3 with reference TRBV2 and TRBJ1-1 gives the whole variable domain EPEVTQTPSHQVTQMGQEVILRCVPISNHLYFYWYRQILGQKVEFLVSFYNNEISEKSEIFDDQFSVERPDGSNFTLKIRSTKLEDSAMYFCASRGQGRETFFGQGTRLTVV.

The chain has TRBV7-7 and TRBJ2-1; TRBD2 agrees at 7 bases. The CDR3 totals 13 residues. J lost 7 bases, V lost 5 bases, and 5 bases had no gene match. Germline V gene data show CDR1 as SSHAT and CDR2 as FNYEAQ (reference sequence). The CDR3 here is CASSQVGGNEQFF. CDR3 sequence (DNA): TGTGCCAGCAGCCAGGTCGGGGGGAATGAGCAGTTCTTC.

The chain couples TRBV4-1 to TRBJ2-1; 11 positions agree with TRBD2. Germline CDR1 is MGHRA and CDR2 is YSYEKL. V gave up 6 bases and J gave up 3 bases; unmatched junction bases: 7. CDR3 size: 16 residues. The CDR3 is CASSLTGTSGYNEQFF. The CDR3 DNA reads TGCGCCAGCAGTCTTACCGGGACTAGCGGCTACAATGAGCAGTTCTTC.

This clone was seen only a few times. The V gene is TRBV2, the J gene TRBJ1-5, with D possibly matching TRBD1 (5 bases). V was cut by 7 bases and J by 7 bases, with 14 bases left in between. The CDR3 sequence is 13 residues long. The V gene's germline CDR1 is SNHLY and CDR2 FYNNEI. CDR3 DNA sequence: TGTGCCAGCAACCTCCTAGGGACCCAGCCCCAGCATTTT. It translates to CASNLLGTQPQHF.

CDR3 sequence (DNA): TGTGCCAGCAGCTTAATGAGCGGAAGCTCCTACGAGCAGTACTTC. Translating gives CASSLMSGSSYEQYF. V gene TRBV7-9 combines with J gene TRBJ2-7, with TRBD2 as a possible D gene (5 bases). CDR1 and CDR2 (germline): SEHNR, FQNEAQ (reference sequence). The length of the CDR3 is 15 residues. The V and J ends lost 2 bases and 0 bases respectively, with 11 bases between them.

The DNA of the CDR3 is TGTGCCAGCAGCCAACTAACAGCGGGAGACTCTGGGGCCAACGTCCTGACTTTC. It specifies CASSQLTAGDSGANVLTF. The V call is TRBV4-2, the J call TRBJ2-6; 8 bases map to TRBD2. The CDR3 has 18 amino acids. Germline values: CDR1 LGHNA, CDR2 YNFKEQ. V shed 2 bases and J 0 bases; nucleotides not matched to a gene: 6.

This clone was counted between two and nine times. The V and J genes are TRBV19 and TRBJ2-3, with 7 bases aligning to TRBD1. Trimming at V came to 5 bases and at J to 1 base, leaving 3 bases not matched to a gene. CDR3 length equals 14 residues. Germline values: CDR1 LNHDA, CDR2 SQIVND (reference sequence). The CDR3 sequence is CASSSTGGTDTQYF. In DNA, the CDR3 is TGTGCCAGTAGTTCTACAGGGGGCACAGATACGCAGTATTTT.